The T cell receptor (beta chain) under discussion was sequenced for a study of T cells after yellow fever vaccination. Germline V gene data show CDR1 as SEHNR and CDR2 as FQNEAQ (reference sequence). Trimming removed 5 bases at V and 6 bases at J, with 12 bases between. The CDR3 is 13 residues long. This clonotype was recorded at least ten times. The antigen remains unidentified. Production of TCR cDNA was by 5'RACE template switching, which also added a universal primer site and UMIs. Via MiXCR, TCRdb re-called the 5' RACE reads, giving one row per CDR3 protein. The table lists under 250,000 distinct CDR3 sequences, 6.5% to 8.5% of them singletons. The study's findings and limits: Only a small proportion of the clonotypes turned up in both the CD4 and the CD8 compartments, likely arising from convergent recombination. Detected again after the booster were most primary-vaccination clones, at 95% to 96% CD4 and nearly 90% CD8.

The receptor's source is a man in his thirties or forties who received the YFV17D yellow fever vaccine. The input for sequencing was CD4+ T cells sorted from PBMCs, taken 15 days after the yellow fever booster vaccination. The chain carries TRBV7-9 and TRBJ2-3; D possibly corresponds to TRBD1 (6 bases). For the CDR3, the DNA is TGTGCCAGCAGCCGTGACCAGGGGGATACGCAGTATTTT. This codes for CASSRDQGDTQYF.